A selection of T cell receptor beta chains follows, all from one sample in a study of blood T cell repertoires in COVID-19. Only in-frame clones appear in the TCRdb table, and some are missing; sequencing was by immunoSEQ multiplex PCR. In the table there are about 190,000 clones, about nine tenths of which are singletons. Sequences were obtained from peripheral blood. The receptors here all came from a man between 35 and 55 years old with acute or convalescent COVID-19. Each CDR3 is given with its conserved first and last residue. The order of the fields is clone size, CDR3 length, J gene, V gene, D gene, CDR3 protein, CDR3 DNA. The D gene is left open where the match is weak. Only part of the rows carry a size: once, few, many, or a class if the clone is expanded.

-	17	TRBJ2-2	TRBV5-1	TRBD1	CASGTGTGSAVDGELFF	TGCGCCAGCGGAACCGGGACAGGGAGCGCGGTGGACGGGGAGCTGTTTTTT
-	15	TRBJ2-4	TRBV28	-	CASSSRQVGKNIQYF	TGTGCCAGCAGTTCCCGACAGGTCGGCAAAAACATTCAGTACTTC
-	15	TRBJ2-7	TRBV19	-	CASSSRSSFPYEQYF	TGTGCCAGTAGTTCTCGGTCAAGTTTTCCCTACGAGCAGTACTTC
few	13	TRBJ2-1	TRBV9	-	CASSAPSHNEQFF	TGTGCCAGCAGCGCCCCTAGTCACAATGAGCAGTTCTTC
-	15	TRBJ2-1	TRBV19	TRBD2	CASSMGLAVYNEQFF	TGTGCCAGTAGTATGGGACTAGCGGTCTACAATGAGCAGTTCTTC
-	15	TRBJ1-1	TRBV5-1	-	CASSLVAGQNTEAFF	TGCGCCAGCAGCTTGGTGGCAGGGCAGAACACTGAAGCTTTCTTT
-	15	TRBJ1-4	TRBV3-1/TRBV3-2	TRBD1	CASSPQGAAFEKLFF	TGTGCCAGCAGCCCTCAGGGGGCAGCGTTTGAAAAACTGTTTTTT
once	11	TRBJ1-5	TRBV6-5	-	CASSQGGPQHF	TGTGCCAGCAGTCAGGGTGGGCCCCAGCATTTT
few	15	TRBJ1-1	TRBV6-5	-	CASSQGPTGVTEAFF	TGTGCCAGCAGCCAAGGACCGACGGGAGTCACTGAAGCTTTCTTT
-	15	TRBJ1-5	TRBV6-5	-	CASTQITQGNQPQHF	TGTGCCAGCACCCAAATCACCCAGGGCAATCAGCCCCAGCATTTT
-	15	TRBJ2-7	TRBV4-1	TRBD2	CASSSGTSGSYEQYF	TGCGCCAGCAGCTCCGGGACTAGCGGGTCCTACGAGCAGTACTTC
-	15	TRBJ2-3	TRBV3-1/TRBV3-2	TRBD1	CASSQARTGGPPQYF	TGTGCCAGCAGCCAAGCAAGGACAGGCGGCCCACCGCAGTATTTT
-	17	TRBJ2-1	TRBV27	TRBD2	CASSQPRRGGSYNEQFF	TGTGCCAGCAGTCAACCTAGGCGGGGGGGTTCCTACAATGAGCAGTTCTTC
-	14	TRBJ2-7	TRBV10-1	TRBD1	CASSELDRDHEQYF	TGCGCCAGCAGTGAGTTGGACAGGGACCACGAGCAGTACTTC
-	14	TRBJ1-4	TRBV11-2	TRBD1	CASSPSTGGGKLFF	TGTGCCAGCAGCCCCTCGACAGGGGGCGGGAAACTGTTTTTT
-	16	TRBJ2-6	TRBV5-1	TRBD1	CASSSTGGVGANVLTF	TGCGCCAGCAGCTCGACAGGGGGCGTTGGGGCCAACGTCCTGACTTTC
-	17	TRBJ2-2	TRBV19	TRBD2	CASSPLAGGLDTGELFF	TGTGCCAGTAGCCCCTTGGCGGGGGGGCTAGACACCGGGGAGCTGTTTTTT
-	15	TRBJ2-1	TRBV7-2	TRBD2	CASSLMRGEYNEQFF	TGTGCCAGCAGCTTGATGCGGGGGGAATACAATGAGCAGTTCTTC
-	15	TRBJ2-1	TRBV5-4	TRBD2	CASSSGLADYNEQFF	TGTGCCAGCAGCTCGGGACTAGCGGACTACAATGAGCAGTTCTTC
-	14	TRBJ2-7	TRBV11-2	TRBD1	CASSNNDRAYEQYF	TGTGCCAGCAGCAACAATGACAGGGCCTACGAGCAGTACTTC
once	17	TRBJ2-4	TRBV5-6	-	CASSLAQAAGSKNIQYF	TGTGCCAGCAGCTTGGCCCAAGCCGCGGGGTCCAAAAACATTCAGTACTTC
-	16	TRBJ2-2	TRBV7-2	TRBD2	CASSRGLAGSTGELFF	TGTGCCAGCAGCCGCGGACTAGCGGGATCCACCGGGGAGCTGTTTTTT
-	15	TRBJ1-4	TRBV19	-	CASSATSATNEKLFF	TGTGCCAGTAGTGCCACATCAGCAACTAATGAAAAACTGTTTTTT
-	13	TRBJ2-3	TRBV29-1	-	CSPGVPNTDTQYF	TGCAGCCCAGGGGTCCCAAACACAGATACGCAGTATTTT
-	15	TRBJ2-3	TRBV18	TRBD2	CASSPAGARTDTQYF	TGTGCCAGCTCCCCAGCGGGGGCCCGCACAGATACGCAGTATTTT
once	14	TRBJ2-1	TRBV6-5	TRBD1	CASSDRDGDNEQFF	TGTGCCAGCTCGGACAGGGACGGAGATAATGAGCAGTTCTTC
-	15	TRBJ1-1	TRBV28	TRBD1	CASSLLFRGYTEAFF	TGTGCCAGCAGTTTGCTATTCAGGGGGTACACTGAAGCTTTCTTT
-	12	TRBJ1-2	TRBV28	-	CASSPLNYGYTF	TGTGCCAGCAGTCCACTTAACTATGGCTACACCTTC
-	11	TRBJ1-1	TRBV12-3/TRBV12-4	-	CASSLATEAFF	TGTGCCAGCAGTTTGGCCACTGAAGCTTTCTTT
-	15	TRBJ2-6	TRBV2	-	CASSEASSGANVLTF	TGTGCCAGCAGTGAAGCGAGCTCTGGGGCCAACGTCCTGACTTTC
-	15	TRBJ2-1	TRBV19	TRBD2	CASSVTASGGGEQFF	TGTGCCAGTAGTGTTACGGCTAGCGGGGGGGGAGAGCAGTTCTTC
-	13	TRBJ1-5	TRBV7-2	-	CASSRVTDQPQHF	TGTGCCAGCAGCCGTGTGACAGATCAGCCCCAGCATTTT
-	13	TRBJ1-4	TRBV7-2	TRBD1	CASRRDRNEKLFF	TGTGCCAGCAGGCGGGACAGAAATGAAAAACTGTTTTTT
-	19	TRBJ1-5	TRBV15	TRBD1	CATSRDLRDRRYSNQPQHF	TGTGCCACCAGCAGAGATCTAAGGGACAGGCGTTATAGCAATCAGCCCCAGCATTTT
-	14	TRBJ2-5	TRBV6-6	TRBD2	CASILGRGQETQYF	TGTGCCAGCATCCTGGGGCGGGGGCAAGAGACCCAGTACTTC
-	15	TRBJ2-5	TRBV5-4	-	CASSSNRVLAETQYF	TGTGCCAGCAGCTCGAACAGGGTCTTAGCAGAGACCCAGTACTTC
-	12	TRBJ1-6	TRBV12-3/TRBV12-4	-	CASSLGRSLPHF	TGTGCCAGCAGTTTGGGCAGATCTCTCCCCCACTTT
-	15	TRBJ1-2	TRBV6-1	-	CASSEALRDSYGYTF	TGTGCCAGCAGTGAAGCGCTTCGAGACAGCTATGGCTACACCTTC
-	14	TRBJ2-7	TRBV5-1	TRBD1	CASSPGQGGDEQYF	TGCGCCAGCAGCCCGGGACAGGGCGGGGACGAGCAGTACTTC
-	14	TRBJ1-1	TRBV28	TRBD1	CASSGNRGFTEAFF	TGTGCCAGCAGTGGGAACAGGGGTTTCACTGAAGCTTTCTTT
-	13	TRBJ1-5	TRBV18	TRBD1	CASSPGTASALHF	TGTGCCAGCTCACCCGGGACAGCTTCTGCCTTGCATTTT
-	15	TRBJ2-1	TRBV18	-	CASSPRQDPYNEQFF	TGTGCCAGCTCACCCCGACAGGACCCCTACAATGAGCAGTTCTTC
-	16	TRBJ2-2	TRBV11-2	-	CASSARQQRVNGELFF	TGTGCCAGCAGCGCCCGACAGCAGCGGGTAAACGGGGAGCTGTTTTTT
-	15	TRBJ1-1	TRBV5-6	TRBD1	CASSSRQGTGTEAFF	TGTGCCAGCAGCTCAAGACAGGGGACGGGGACTGAAGCTTTCTTT
-	15	TRBJ2-7	TRBV28	TRBD1	CASSPPIDRVYEQYF	TGTGCCAGCAGTCCTCCCATCGACAGGGTTTACGAGCAGTACTTC
-	16	TRBJ2-1	TRBV7-3	TRBD1	CASSLDRAISYNEQFF	TGTGCCAGCAGTCTGGACAGGGCCATTTCCTACAATGAGCAGTTCTTC
-	16	TRBJ2-7	TRBV28	TRBD1	CASSSLQRQGVYEQYF	TGTGCCAGCAGTTCCCTCCAACGACAGGGGGTCTACGAGCAGTACTTC